One TCR beta chain is described in this entry. Its specificity is unknown. Libraries were prepared by immunoSEQ multiplex PCR; TCRdb keeps only in-frame clonotypes and omits some of them. The sample has some 26,000 clones, 74% seen once. This sample is part of a study of CD4 T cells in relation to SARS-CoV-2 and coronaviruses. Study-wide context: After nine to eleven days of antigen culture, PBMC TCR beta CDR3s were sequenced.

Findings of the study overall: Crossreactivity was assessed only for spike protein, not other viral proteins.

The CDR3 length is 13 residues. Per germline, CDR1 SGHRS and CDR2 YFSETQ. Trimming removed 4 bases at V and 4 bases at J, with 11 bases between. The unexposed donors gave CD4+ T cells in about 2010-2019, prior to COVID-19. After roughly ten days of culture, CD4+ T cells were isolated. As cell numbers allowed, unexposed-donor CD4+ T cells faced SARS-CoV-2 S/N and four cold-coronavirus spikes. Cultures held about 2 million PBMCs per well with approximately 9.8 IU/ml IL-2. This sequence was found in a human donor in good health. Source material: CD4+ T cells from PBMCs, cultured in vitro. The J gene is TRBJ1-1, the V gene TRBV5-1; D gene uncertain. CDR3 DNA: TGCGCCAGCAGCCTTCGCGGAGGCACTGAAGCTTTCTTT. Translation gives CASSLRGGTEAFF.